This T cell receptor beta chain appears in the sequencing data of a study of T cells expressing NK-cell markers. This CDR3 spans 12 amino acids. CDR1 is SQVTM, CDR2 ANQGSEA, per germline. TCRdb re-called the 5' RACE reads and gives one entry per CDR3 protein, without DNA. The sample holds about 370,000 distinct CDR3 sequences. Sequenced: blood T cells: a sorted CD56 or NKG2C T cell subset, CD4+ or CD8+ T cells, or bulk PBMC T cells (not recorded which). This rearrangement joins TRBV29-1 to TRBJ2-5; the D call from TCRdb, TRBD2, cannot be confirmed without DNA. The sequence derives from a woman aged 45-65 years in good health. CDR3 in amino acids: CSGGPREETQYF. Full variable domain (missing parts from reference TRBV29-1 and TRBJ2-5): SAVISQKPSRDICQRGTSLTIQCQVDSQVTMMFWYRQQPGQSLTLIATANQGSEATYESGFVIDKFPISRPNLTFSTLTVSNMSPEDSSIYLCSGGPREETQYFGPGTRLLVL.